The text below deals with one T cell receptor beta chain. This specimen comes from a study of radiation and T cells in renal cell carcinoma. Germline-derived CDR1 and CDR2 are LGHNT and FRNRAP. V dropped 2 bases and J dropped 6; count of bases not matched to a gene: 7. There are 16 residues in the CDR3. The assay was immunoSEQ multiplex PCR, and TCRdb's table has in-frame clones only and misses some. The sample contains 60,000 to 80,000 clones, over 80% of which appear only once. This sample's time point: blood 2 weeks post-SBRT. Treatment reported: 15 Gy SBRT to primary tumor, nephrectomy 4 weeks later. Blood was sampled at baseline, 2 weeks and 4 weeks after SBRT.

This sequence joins TRBV12-5 and TRBJ2-1; 10 bases align to TRBD1. The TCR originated in a man aged 55 to 70 with renal cell carcinoma. Sequenced here: blood, sampled from a patient whose treatment included radiotherapy and nephrectomy. DNA of the CDR3: TGTGCTAGTGGTTTGTTCACCGGGACAGGGGTCAATGAGCAGTTCTTC. This encodes CASGLFTGTGVNEQFF.